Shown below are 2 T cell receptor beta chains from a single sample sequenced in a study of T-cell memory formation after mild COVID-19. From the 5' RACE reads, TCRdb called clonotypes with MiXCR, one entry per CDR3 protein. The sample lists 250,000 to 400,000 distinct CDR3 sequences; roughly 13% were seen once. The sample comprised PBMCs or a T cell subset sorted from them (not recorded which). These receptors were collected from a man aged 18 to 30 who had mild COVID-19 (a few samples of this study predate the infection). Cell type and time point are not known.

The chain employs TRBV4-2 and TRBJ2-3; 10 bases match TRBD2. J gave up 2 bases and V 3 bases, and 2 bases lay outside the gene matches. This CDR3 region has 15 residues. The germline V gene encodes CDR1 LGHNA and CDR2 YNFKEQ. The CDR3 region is CASSHLAGATDTQYF. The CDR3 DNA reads TGTGCCAGCAGCCATCTAGCGGGGGCCACAGATACGCAGTATTTT.

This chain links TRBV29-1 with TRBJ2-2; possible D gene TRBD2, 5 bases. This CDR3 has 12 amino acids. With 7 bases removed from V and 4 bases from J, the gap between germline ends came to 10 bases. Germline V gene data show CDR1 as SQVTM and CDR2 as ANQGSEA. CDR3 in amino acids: CSGGLVTGELFF. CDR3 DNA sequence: TGCAGCGGAGGACTGGTCACCGGGGAGCTGTTTTTT.